One and the same sample provided the 24 T cell receptor beta chains below, sequenced in a study of T-cell memory formation after mild COVID-19. TCRdb independently ran MiXCR on the 5' RACE reads; one entry per CDR3 protein. Of 100,000 to 150,000 distinct CDR3 sequences in the sample, 5% to 6.5% were seen once. The sequenced sample consisted of PBMCs or a T cell subset sorted from them (not recorded which). The receptors come from an adult woman who had mild COVID-19 (a few samples of this study predate the infection). Cell type and time point are not known.

This clonotype was picked up many times. The rearrangement joins TRBV6-5 to TRBJ2-1; D unresolved. This CDR3 has 14 residues. Germline lookup yields CDR1 MNHEY and CDR2 SVGAGI. The V end lost 8 bases, the J end lost 0 bases, and 11 bases lay between the germline ends. CDR3 sequence (DNA): TGTGCCAGCCGAGGAACTAACTCCTACAATGAGCAGTTCTTC. Translating gives CASRGTNSYNEQFF.

V and J are TRBV20-1 and TRBJ2-5; D gene unclear. The germline CDR1 and CDR2 sequences are DFQATT and SNEGSKA (reference sequence). The CDR3 consists of 11 residues. The CDR3 here is CTASIAETQYF. The CDR3 nucleotides read TGCACCGCTTCTATAGCAGAGACCCAGTACTTC.

The chain carries TRBV12-3 or TRBV12-4 and TRBJ1-5; the D is unclear. V shed 8 bases and J shed 4 bases, with 9 bases lying between them. The CDR3 length is 12 residues. The CDR3 region is CASRIGNQPQHF. The CDR3 bases are TGTGCCAGCCGCATTGGTAATCAGCCCCAGCATTTT.

J is TRBJ1-2 and V is TRBV7-2; D unresolved. The germline V gene has CDR1 SGHTA and CDR2 FQGNSA. V was shortened by 10 bases and J by 5 bases, with 14 bases between the two germline ends. The CDR3 runs to 12 residues. In nucleotides, the CDR3 is TGTGCCACCACTCTGCAACCTTATGGCTACACCTTC. Its translation: CATTLQPYGYTF.

At least ten counts were recorded for this clonotype. DNA for the CDR3: TGCAGTGCTACTCGGGGCGTGAGCGAGACTTACGAGCAGTACTTC. This translates into CSATRGVSETYEQYF. The rearrangement joins TRBV20-1 to TRBJ2-7; D might be TRBD1 or TRBD2, each matching 5 bases. Germline assignment: CDR1 DFQATT and CDR2 SNEGSKA (reference sequence). The CDR3 has 15 residues. Between the trimmed V and J ends, which lost 4 bases and 4 bases, there was a span of 20 bases.

This clonotype was seen many times. The chain links TRBV20-1 to TRBJ2-3; 8 positions agree with TRBD1. The CDR3 sequence is 14 residues long. J was trimmed by 5 bases and V by 6 bases; bases with no gene match: 10. Germline loops: CDR1 DFQATT, CDR2 SNEGSKA (reference sequence). The CDR3 protein is CSALGQGKIDTQYF. The CDR3, as DNA: TGCAGTGCCCTTGGACAGGGTAAAATAGATACGCAGTATTTT.

This clonotype has just a few counts. This sequence joins TRBV18 and TRBJ1-1; TRBD1 aligns across 10 bases. The CDR3 covers 15 residues. V dropped 4 bases and J dropped 0; count of bases not matched to a gene: 2. The germline gives CDR1 KGHSH, CDR2 LQKENI. The CDR3 DNA reads TGTGCCAGCTCACGGACAGGGGGTTTGAACACTGAAGCTTTCTTT. Translation: CASSRTGGLNTEAFF.

The rearrangement uses TRBV19 and TRBJ1-5; D is uncertain. CDR1 LNHDA and CDR2 SQIVND come from the germline V gene (reference sequence). The ends were cut back, 6 bases at V and 0 bases at J, with 12 bases in the middle. The CDR3 is 15 residues long. CDR3 region: CASRRTDLSNQPQHF. CDR3 in DNA: TGTGCCAGTAGAAGGACTGATCTTAGCAATCAGCCCCAGCATTTT.

This clonotype appeared many times. This chain connects TRBV7-2 to TRBJ1-4, with TRBD1 matching over 7 bases. The CDR3 has 16 residues. The V segment lost 1 base and the J segment 5 bases; nucleotides outside the gene matches: 7. From germline, CDR1 is SGHTA and CDR2 FQGNSA. Written as DNA, the CDR3 is TGTGCCAGCAGCTTAGTTGGAGGGGGCATGAATGAAAAACTGTTTTTT. Its protein product is CASSLVGGGMNEKLFF.

This clonotype was detected a few times. J is TRBJ2-7 and V is TRBV6-5, with 7 bases lining up with TRBD1. In germline, CDR1 is MNHEY, CDR2 SVGAGI. The CDR3 is 14 amino acids. Trimming removed 7 bases from V and 1 base from J; junction bases left unmatched: 7. CDR3 nucleotides: TGTGCCAGCAAACCATACAGGGGATCCTACGAGCAGTACTTC. Translated: CASKPYRGSYEQYF.

Ten or more counts support this clonotype. The V gene is TRBV15, the J gene TRBJ2-1, with D hard to call. Trimming pared 3 bases from V and 9 bases from J, leaving 12 bases between. The CDR3 consists of 13 residues. Germline-derived CDR1 and CDR2 are LNHNV and YYDKDF (reference sequence). CDR3 residues: CATSRLFVGEQFF. The CDR3 region has the DNA TGTGCCACCAGCAGGCTATTTGTCGGTGAGCAGTTCTTC.

This clonotype occurred many times. J is TRBJ2-7 and V is TRBV20-1; D possibly corresponds to TRBD1 (5 bases). V was trimmed by 0 bases and J by 5 bases, leaving 17 bases between them. The V gene's germline CDR1 is DFQATT and CDR2 SNEGSKA (reference sequence). The CDR3 has 15 residues. CDR3 loop: CSARDFASLGDEQYF. The CDR3, as DNA: TGCAGTGCTAGAGATTTTGCCTCCCTAGGGGACGAGCAGTACTTC.

This chain connects TRBV7-6 to TRBJ2-1, with 11 bases matching TRBD1. The CDR3 covers 16 residues. Per germline, CDR1 SGHVS and CDR2 FNYEAQ. V gave up 5 bases and J gave up 12 bases; unmatched junction bases: 15. Written as DNA, the CDR3 is TGTGCCAGCAGCCCGAACCGGGACAGGGGGTCGATTGGGCAGTTCTTC. Amino acids: CASSPNRDRGSIGQFF.

This clonotype has ten or more counts. The chain links TRBV10-3 to TRBJ2-1, with 7 bases that match TRBD1. Germline CDR1 is ENHRY and CDR2 is SYGVKD. The CDR3 has 16 residues. V shed 3 bases and J 5 bases; nucleotides not matched to a gene: 10. This chain's CDR3 is CAISDPNRGRHNEQFF. DNA of the CDR3: TGTGCCATCAGTGACCCCAACAGGGGTCGCCACAATGAGCAGTTCTTC.

The rearrangement uses TRBV5-1 and TRBJ1-6; 10 bases line up with TRBD1. Germline trimming cut 4 bases from V and 9 bases from J; bases unmatched to any gene: 10. The CDR3 runs 16 residues. Germline lookup yields CDR1 SGHRS and CDR2 YFSETQ. This CDR3 is CASSPGTGEYGSPLHF. The CDR3, as DNA: TGCGCCAGCAGCCCTGGGACAGGGGAGTACGGTTCACCCCTCCACTTT.

This clonotype has a handful of counts. V and J are TRBV30 and TRBJ2-5; D gene ambiguous. V was cut by 0 bases and J by 1 base, with 9 bases left in between. From germline, CDR1 is GTSNPN and CDR2 SVGIG (reference sequence). The CDR3 is made up of 14 amino acids. The CDR3 loop reads CAWSVAPVQETQYF. In DNA form, the CDR3 reads TGTGCCTGGAGTGTAGCGCCAGTCCAAGAGACCCAGTACTTC.

This clonotype was detected only a few times. CDR3 protein: CATSDPTGKYGYTF. The CDR3 DNA reads as TGTGCCACCAGTGATCCCACAGGGAAGTATGGCTACACCTTC. The rearrangement joins TRBV24-1 to TRBJ1-2, with D possibly TRBD1 on 6 matching bases. In germline, CDR1 is KGHDR, CDR2 SFDVKD. The CDR3 spans 14 residues. V was cut by 3 bases and J by 5 bases, with 12 bases left in between.

In this sample, this clonotype turned up many times. The rearrangement joins TRBV6-5 to TRBJ2-3, with no clear D. Germline CDR1 reads MNHEY; CDR2 reads SVGAGI. V lost 6 bases, J lost 7 bases, and 5 bases lay in between. This CDR3 has 10 residues. CDR3 sequence reads: CASRDNTQYF. The CDR3 bases are TGTGCCAGCAGAGATAATACGCAGTATTTT.

The rearrangement joins TRBV7-2 to TRBJ2-7; 8 bases are a match to TRBD2. The CDR3 has 16 residues. J was trimmed by 2 bases and V by 4 bases; bases with no gene match: 10. Germline V gene lookup returns CDR1 SGHTA and CDR2 FQGNSA. The CDR3 region has the DNA TGTGCCAGCAGCTCCCGGGCGGCTAGCGGGCCCTACGAGCAGTACTTC. The encoded protein is CASSSRAASGPYEQYF.

This clonotype was counted ten times or more. The genes are TRBV5-1 and TRBJ2-7; the match to TRBD2 covers 8 bases. J was trimmed by 0 bases and V by 5 bases; bases with no gene match: 4. The CDR3 contains 14 residues. Per germline, CDR1 SGHRS and CDR2 YFSETQ. The CDR3: CASRLAASSYEQYF. Here the CDR3 DNA reads TGCGCCAGCAGACTAGCGGCGAGCTCCTACGAGCAGTACTTC.

This clonotype showed up many times. CDR3 DNA sequence: TGTGCCAGCAGTACCCCATTGGATAGCGCCGGGGAGCTGTTTTTT. Amino acid sequence: CASSTPLDSAGELFF. V and J are TRBV6-6 and TRBJ2-2; TRBD2 might be the D (5 bases). Germline CDR1 and CDR2: MNHNY and SVGAGI (reference sequence). The CDR3 has 15 residues. V was pared by 5 bases and J by 6 bases, with 16 bases between.

Ten or more counts support this clonotype. The gene calls are TRBV6-5 and TRBJ2-7; D possibly matches TRBD1 or TRBD2 (5 bases each). Germline values: CDR1 MNHEY, CDR2 SVGAGI. Trimming took 5 bases from V and 3 from J, leaving 11 bases between them. The CDR3 is 13 residues long. The CDR3 spells CASSPLGGYEQYF. The CDR3 DNA sequence: TGTGCCAGCAGTCCCCTTGGGGGCTACGAGCAGTACTTC.

At least ten counts were recorded for this clonotype. The rearrangement joins TRBV9 to TRBJ2-7; TRBD2 matches 9 bases. The J segment lost 3 bases and the V segment lost 0 bases, leaving 4 bases of the junction unmatched. The CDR3 consists of 15 residues. Germline CDR1 is SGDLS and CDR2 is YYNGEE. The CDR3 sequence: CASSVAGSGSYEQYF. CDR3 nucleotide sequence: TGTGCCAGCAGCGTAGCGGGTAGCGGGAGCTACGAGCAGTACTTC.

The rearrangement links TRBV6-2 or TRBV6-3 to TRBJ1-1, with D tentatively TRBD1 (5 bases). Looked up from germline, CDR1 is MNHEY and CDR2 is SVGEGT. The ends were cut back, 6 bases at V and 1 base at J, with 9 bases in the middle. CDR3 length equals 13 residues. The CDR3 protein is CASRGTANTEAFF. CDR3 DNA sequence: TGTGCCAGCAGGGGGACGGCGAACACTGAAGCTTTCTTT.